These 18 T cell receptor beta chains came from one sample sequenced in a study of CD8+ T cells in alopecia areata. RNA, once extracted, was reverse transcribed into cDNA for use as the sequencing template. Libraries were prepared by immunoSEQ multiplex PCR; TCRdb keeps only in-frame clonotypes and omits some of them. The table has some 170,000 clones, roughly 60% seen once. The sample here was CD4+ T cells sorted from blood, taken at week 0. The receptor set was obtained from a human donor with alopecia areata.

The rearrangement joins TRBV6-5 to TRBJ2-7; 8 bases are a match to TRBD1. Germline V lookup: CDR1 MNHEY, CDR2 SVGAGI. V lost 0 bases, J lost 6 bases, and 7 bases stayed unmatched. The CDR3 consists of 15 residues. CDR3 coding DNA: TGTGCCAGCAGTTACTCGTATACAGGGGGGCTCGAGCAGTACTTC. Its translation: CASSYSYTGGLEQYF.

The V call is TRBV9, the J call TRBJ1-1; unclear D gene. Germline CDR1 SGDLS, CDR2 YYNGEE. There are 14 residues in the CDR3. Trimming stripped 4 bases from V and 7 bases from J, with 17 bases between. The CDR3 spells CASSPELGSVEAFF. CDR3 in DNA: TGTGCCAGCAGCCCCGAGTTAGGGAGTGTTGAAGCTTTCTTT.

This clone was observed a few times. The chain uses TRBV19 and TRBJ2-3; TRBD2 is a possible D gene (5 bases). Germline loops: CDR1 LNHDA, CDR2 SQIVND (reference sequence). V was clipped by 9 bases and J by 3 bases, with 13 bases between them. The CDR3 has 13 residues. CDR3 in amino acids: CASRRVLTDTQYF. DNA for the CDR3: TGTGCCAGCCGGCGGGTCCTAACAGATACGCAGTATTTT.

CDR3 region: CASSDPQTSGTYGTDTQYF. CDR3 nucleotide sequence: TGTGCCAGCAGTGACCCACAGACTAGCGGGACCTACGGCACAGATACGCAGTATTTT. This sequence joins TRBV2 and TRBJ2-3; 11 bases fit TRBD2. J lost 1 base, V lost 3 bases, and 12 bases had no gene match. In germline, CDR1 is SNHLY, CDR2 FYNNEI. The CDR3 covers 19 residues.

This clone was seen a handful of times. The V and J genes are TRBV11-3 and TRBJ2-3; D is unclear. This CDR3 is 13 amino acids long. V was cut by 5 bases and J by 0 bases, with 6 bases left in between. Germline CDR1 and CDR2: SGHNT and YENEEA. The CDR3 loop reads CASSPESTDTQYF. CDR3 sequence (DNA): TGTGCCAGCAGCCCGGAAAGCACAGATACGCAGTATTTT.

This clone was detected only once. J is TRBJ2-1 and V is TRBV5-1; 10 bases line up with TRBD1. The CDR3 runs to 15 residues. Germline V lookup: CDR1 SGHRS, CDR2 YFSETQ. V gave up 4 bases and J gave up 6 bases; unmatched junction bases: 7. CDR3 sequence (DNA): TGCGCCAGCAGCATGGACAGGGGGAGCATCAATGAGCAGTTCTTC. This gives the protein CASSMDRGSINEQFF.

The rearrangement uses TRBV30 and TRBJ1-6, with D unclear. This CDR3 region has 12 residues. The V end was cut by 5 bases, the J end by 7 bases, with 9 bases between. Germline CDR1 is GTSNPN and CDR2 is SVGIG (reference sequence). In DNA, the CDR3 is TGTGCCTGGGGACGGATGAATTCACCCCTCCACTTT. This translates into CAWGRMNSPLHF. Full variable domain (outside the CDR3, taken from reference TRBV30 and TRBJ1-6): SQTIHQWPATLVQPVGSPLSLECTVEGTSNPNLYWYRQAAGRGLQLLFYSVGIGQISSEVPQNLSASRPQDRQFILSSKKLLLSDSGFYLCAWGRMNSPLHFGNGTRLTVT.

This chain uses TRBV29-1 with TRBJ1-1, with a tentative D call TRBD1 (6 bases). The ends were cut back, 6 bases at V and 4 bases at J, with 9 bases in the middle. Germline V gene lookup returns CDR1 SQVTM and CDR2 ANQGSEA. This CDR3 has 11 residues. The CDR3 DNA reads TGCAGCGTGGGGGCGAGCACTGAAGCTTTCTTT. Protein sequence: CSVGASTEAFF.

V usage is TRBV29-1 and J usage is TRBJ1-2, with TRBD1 matching over 8 bases. J gave up 0 bases and V 3 bases, and 3 bases lay outside the gene matches. Germline V gene sequence: CDR1 SQVTM, CDR2 ANQGSEA. The length of the CDR3 is 14 residues. The CDR3 sequence is CSVDGGQANYGYTF. The CDR3 DNA is TGCAGCGTTGACGGGGGACAGGCTAACTATGGCTACACCTTC. Filled out from reference TRBV29-1 and TRBJ1-2, the complete variable domain reads SAVISQKPSRDICQRGTSLTIQCQVDSQVTMMFWYRQQPGQSLTLIATANQGSEATYESGFVIDKFPISRPNLTFSTLTVSNMSPEDSSIYLCSVDGGQANYGYTFGSGTRLTVV.

In DNA form, the CDR3 reads TGTGCCTGGAGTGTACTAGCGGGGGGGCGTGAGCAGTTCTTC. It is translated as CAWSVLAGGREQFF. V gene TRBV30 combines with J gene TRBJ2-1; 13 bases line up with TRBD2. CDR1 is GTSNPN, CDR2 SVGIG, per germline (reference sequence). The V and J ends lost 0 bases and 9 bases, in that order; junction bases with no gene match: 2. The CDR3 is made up of 14 amino acids.

A single count supports this clone. V is TRBV5-1 and J is TRBJ2-7; maybe TRBD1 (5 bases). This CDR3 is 13 amino acids long. Trimming shortened V by 0 bases and J by 5 bases, and 9 bases separated the two germline ends. The V gene's germline CDR1 is SGHRS and CDR2 YFSETQ. DNA of the CDR3: TGCGCCAGCAGCTTGGGAACAGGTGACGAGCAGTACTTC. This encodes CASSLGTGDEQYF.

The CDR3, as DNA: TGTGCCAGCAGCGCGACTCATCTAGCGGGGACTAACAATGAGCAGTTCTTC. It yields the protein CASSATHLAGTNNEQFF. The chain combines TRBV9 with TRBJ2-1; 9 nucleotides align to TRBD2. With V trimmed by 3 bases and J by 5 bases, 12 bases remained unmatched. Germline CDR1 reads SGDLS; CDR2 reads YYNGEE. The CDR3 contains 17 residues.

This sequence joins TRBV29-1 and TRBJ2-1; maybe TRBD2 (7 bases). V shed 6 bases and J shed 0 bases, with 15 bases lying between them. This CDR3 region has 15 residues. Per the germline V gene, CDR1 is SQVTM and CDR2 is ANQGSEA. CDR3 amino acids: CSVSGGPSSYNEQFF. CDR3 bases: TGCAGCGTGTCCGGGGGGCCGAGCTCCTACAATGAGCAGTTCTTC.

The chain employs TRBV7-2 and TRBJ2-1; D gene uncertain. There are 16 residues in the CDR3. Germline V gene sequence: CDR1 SGHTA, CDR2 FQGNSA. Trimming pared 1 base from V and 2 bases from J, leaving 12 bases between. The CDR3 here is CASSLGLGHAYNEQFF. The CDR3, as DNA: TGTGCCAGCAGCTTAGGTCTCGGGCATGCCTACAATGAGCAGTTCTTC.

The chain couples TRBV18 to TRBJ2-2; D tentatively fits TRBD1 or TRBD2 (5 bases each). Germline V gene sequence: CDR1 KGHSH, CDR2 LQKENI. The V gene lost 3 bases and the J gene lost 0 bases, with 11 bases spanning the gap. The CDR3 has 16 amino acids. As DNA, the CDR3 is TGTGCCAGCTCACCCGTTGGGGGATCGAACACCGGGGAGCTGTTTTTT. Encoded protein: CASSPVGGSNTGELFF.

This rearrangement joins TRBV13 to TRBJ2-7; no clear D gene. The CDR3 has 14 amino acids. V lost 5 bases to trimming and J lost 2 bases, with 13 bases between them. Per germline, CDR1 PRHDT and CDR2 FYEKMQ (reference sequence). The CDR3 here is CASSPPSEAYEQYF. CDR3 DNA: TGTGCCAGCAGCCCCCCGAGTGAAGCCTACGAGCAGTACTTC.

The rearrangement joins TRBV7-9 to TRBJ2-7; D may correspond to TRBD1 or TRBD2 (5 bases each). Germline V gene data show CDR1 as SEHNR and CDR2 as FQNEAQ (reference sequence). CDR3 length: 15 amino acids. Trimming stripped 4 bases from V and 3 bases from J, with 16 bases between. CDR3 nucleotide sequence: TGTGCCAGCAGCTCGCCTGGGGGATTCAGCTACGAGCAGTACTTC. Protein product: CASSSPGGFSYEQYF.

This chain links TRBV4-3 with TRBJ1-5; no clear D. CDR3 length equals 15 residues. V dropped 0 bases and J dropped 5 bases, with 11 bases sitting between them. The V gene's germline CDR1 is LGHNA and CDR2 YSLEER. CDR3 sequence reads: CASSQDTEVHQPQHF. The CDR3, as DNA: TGCGCCAGCAGCCAAGATACAGAAGTACATCAGCCCCAGCATTTT.